This TCR beta chain was recorded in a study of T-cell memory formation after mild COVID-19. TCRdb redid the calling of the 5' RACE reads with MiXCR, one entry per CDR3 protein. The profile covers roughly 320,000 distinct CDR3 sequences, with around 28% appearing a single time and approximately 13% taken by the ten largest. V lost 10 bases and J lost 1, with 11 bases in between. The CDR3 spans 12 residues. Germline V gene data show CDR1 as LNHDA and CDR2 as SQIVND (reference sequence). The chain combines TRBV19 with TRBJ2-7; D may match TRBD1 or TRBD2 (5 bases each). This receptor was taken from an adult woman who had mild COVID-19 (a few samples of this study predate the infection). Cell type and time point are not known. Sequences were obtained from PBMCs or a T cell subset sorted from them (not recorded which). The DNA for the CDR3 is TGTGCCACGGGACCGACTTCCTACGAGCAGTACTTC. Translated: CATGPTSYEQYF.